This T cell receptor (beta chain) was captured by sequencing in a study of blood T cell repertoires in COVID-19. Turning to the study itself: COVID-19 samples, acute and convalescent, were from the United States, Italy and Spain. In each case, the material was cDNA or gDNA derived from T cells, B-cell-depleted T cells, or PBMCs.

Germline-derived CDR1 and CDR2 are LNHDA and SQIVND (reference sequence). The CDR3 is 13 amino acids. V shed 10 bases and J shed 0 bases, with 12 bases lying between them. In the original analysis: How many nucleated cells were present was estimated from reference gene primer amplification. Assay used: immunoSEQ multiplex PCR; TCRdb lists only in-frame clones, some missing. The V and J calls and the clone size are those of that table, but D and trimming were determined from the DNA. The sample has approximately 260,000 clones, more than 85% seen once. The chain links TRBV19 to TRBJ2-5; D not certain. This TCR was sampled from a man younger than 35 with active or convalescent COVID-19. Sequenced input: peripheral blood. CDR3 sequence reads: CATSNADQETQYF. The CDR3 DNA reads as TGTGCCACTTCTAACGCGGACCAAGAGACCCAGTACTTC.